Presented here are 27 T cell receptor beta chains from one specimen sequenced in a study of T cell responses to AZD1222 COVID-19 vaccine. The assay was immunoSEQ multiplex PCR, and TCRdb's table has in-frame clones only and misses some. The profile shows nearly 55,000 clones, roughly 90% of them singletons. The sequenced sample was peripheral blood, obtained 28 days after the second AZD1222 dose. These TCRs come from an adult who received the AZD1222 COVID-19 vaccine.

This clone showed up just once. The chain uses TRBV30 and TRBJ2-5; 7 bases are shared with TRBD2. With V trimmed by 2 bases and J by 5 bases, 14 bases remained unmatched. The V gene's germline CDR1 is GTSNPN and CDR2 SVGIG (reference sequence). CDR3 length: 16 residues. This CDR3 reads CAWSRLRGGSTETQYF. The CDR3 DNA sequence: TGTGCCTGGAGTCGATTAAGGGGCGGGAGTACGGAGACCCAGTACTTC.

The chain recombines TRBV7-2 with TRBJ1-6; no definite D call. There are 11 residues in the CDR3. Germline V CDR1 and CDR2: SGHTA, FQGNSA. V was shortened by 5 bases and J by 17 bases, with 13 bases between the two germline ends. CDR3 sequence (DNA): TGTGCCAGCAGCCGCGGAGGCACCTTCCACTTT. It yields the protein CASSRGGTFHF.

CDR3 in DNA: TGCGCCAGCAGCTTGTGGATAGCGGGAGGACTTAGCTCCTACAATGAGCAGTTCTTC. This translates into CASSLWIAGGLSSYNEQFF. The J gene is TRBJ2-1, the V gene TRBV5-1; 10 bases line up with TRBD2. This CDR3 has 19 amino acids. CDR1 and CDR2 (germline): SGHRS, YFSETQ. Trimming at V came to 1 base and at J to 0 bases, leaving 10 bases not matched to a gene.

This clone was seen only once. The chain has TRBV11-3 and TRBJ2-2; D is possibly TRBD1 or TRBD2 (5 bases each). The CDR3 is made up of 13 amino acids. Germline CDR1 reads SGHNT; CDR2 reads YENEEA. Trimming shortened V by 5 bases and J by 4 bases, and 8 bases separated the two germline ends. CDR3 region: CASSRDATGELFF. Written as DNA, the CDR3 is TGTGCCAGCAGCCGGGACGCCACCGGGGAGCTGTTTTTT.

This chain connects TRBV7-2 to TRBJ1-1; possible D gene TRBD1, 5 bases. Germline V gene data show CDR1 as SGHTA and CDR2 as FQGNSA. The CDR3 covers 15 residues. V shed 5 bases and J shed 0 bases, with 13 bases lying between them. The CDR3 DNA reads as TGTGCCAGCAGCCTGGGACGTACCATGAACACTGAAGCTTTCTTT. Encoded protein: CASSLGRTMNTEAFF.

The rearrangement links TRBV6-6 to TRBJ2-1; D possibly corresponds to TRBD2 (6 bases). There are 15 residues in the CDR3. Trimming took off 10 bases at V and 7 bases at J, with 23 bases between the two ends. The germline V gene has CDR1 MNHNY and CDR2 SVGAGI (reference sequence). The CDR3 loop is CATSDSRRGMNEQFF. The CDR3 DNA reads as TGTGCCACTTCCGACTCGAGGAGGGGCATGAATGAGCAGTTCTTC.

The chain carries TRBV27 and TRBJ2-2, with no clear D. V was trimmed by 1 base and J by 7 bases, leaving 4 bases between them. The germline V gene encodes CDR1 MNHEY and CDR2 SMNVEV (reference sequence). The CDR3 length is 12 residues. CDR3 in amino acids: CASSLYGGELFF. CDR3 nucleotides: TGTGCCAGCAGTTTATACGGCGGGGAGCTGTTTTTT.

The chain uses TRBV11-1 and TRBJ1-1; 8 nucleotides agree with TRBD1. Germline-derived CDR1 and CDR2 are SGHAT and FQDESV (reference sequence). V lost 5 bases to trimming and J lost 2 bases; unmatched junction nucleotides: 4. The CDR3 runs 14 residues. DNA of the CDR3: TGTGCCAGCAGCAGGGACAGGAGCAACACTGAAGCTTTCTTT. Amino acid sequence: CASSRDRSNTEAFF.

The V gene is TRBV6-2 or TRBV6-3, the J gene TRBJ1-2; D not certain. Deletions cut 3 bases from V and 0 bases from J, with 11 bases between. The length of the CDR3 is 15 residues. Germline V gene sequence: CDR1 MNHEY, CDR2 SVGEGT. CDR3 amino acids: CASSYLGSSNYGYTF. For the CDR3, the DNA is TGTGCCAGCAGTTATCTCGGCAGCTCTAACTATGGCTACACCTTC.

The rearrangement links TRBV19 to TRBJ1-4; 8 nucleotides line up with TRBD1. The CDR3 spans 13 residues. CDR1 is LNHDA and CDR2 is SQIVND in the germline V gene (reference sequence). Trimming at V came to 5 bases and at J to 7 bases, leaving 3 bases not matched to a gene. The CDR3, as DNA: TGTGCCAGTAGTCCGCAGGGGGCTGAAAAACTGTTTTTT. This sequence encodes CASSPQGAEKLFF. Drawing the rest from reference TRBV19 and TRBJ1-4, the complete variable domain is DGGITQSPKYLFRKEGQNVTLSCEQNLNHDAMYWYRQDPGQGLRLIYYSQIVNDFQKGDIAEGYSVSREKKESFPLTVTSAQKNPTAFYLCASSPQGAEKLFFGSGTQLSVL.

The chain employs TRBV11-1 and TRBJ2-7; D is uncertain. The CDR3 is made up of 13 amino acids. The germline V gene has CDR1 SGHAT and CDR2 FQDESV (reference sequence). V lost 3 bases and J 0 bases, leaving 6 bases between the germline ends. CDR3 sequence (DNA): TGTGCCAGCAGCTTCACCGGCTCCTACGAGCAGTACTTC. This encodes CASSFTGSYEQYF.

CDR3: CASSGGPNLSTNEKLFF. The CDR3 nucleotides are TGTGCCAGCAGCGGTGGACCGAACCTGTCAACTAATGAAAAACTGTTTTTT. The V gene is TRBV5-4, the J gene TRBJ1-4, with D uncertain. With 4 bases removed from V and 0 bases from J, the gap between germline ends came to 16 bases. Germline CDR1 reads SGHNT; CDR2 reads YYREEE (reference sequence). CDR3 length: 17 amino acids.

The rearrangement joins TRBV2 to TRBJ1-4; D gene unclear. The CDR3 length is 11 residues. Germline V gene sequence: CDR1 SNHLY, CDR2 FYNNEI. Deletions cut 5 bases from V and 5 bases from J, with 3 bases between. The CDR3 spells CASSLNEKLFF. The CDR3 DNA is TGTGCCAGCAGTCTAAATGAAAAACTGTTTTTT.

This chain joins TRBV5-1 and TRBJ1-5; D remains unclear. The CDR3 totals 14 residues. Germline CDR1 SGHRS, CDR2 YFSETQ. The V and J ends lost 4 bases and 5 bases respectively, with 13 bases between them. For the CDR3, the DNA is TGCGCCAGCAGCCCAACCCTGGGGTATCAGCCCCAGCATTTT. This codes for CASSPTLGYQPQHF.

This sequence joins TRBV7-2 and TRBJ2-6; tentative D call: TRBD2 (6 bases). CDR3 length equals 14 residues. The V gene lost 6 bases and the J gene lost 5 bases, with 11 bases spanning the gap. Germline CDR1 SGHTA, CDR2 FQGNSA. The CDR3 DNA is TGTGCCAGCAGTTCGGCGGGAAGGGCCAACGTCCTGACTTTC. It translates to CASSSAGRANVLTF.

The genes are TRBV3-1 (or the pseudogene TRBV3-2) and TRBJ1-1; 9 nucleotides match TRBD1. V trimming: 3 bases; J trimming: 5 bases; junction bases outside the gene matches: 7. This CDR3 is 15 amino acids long. Per germline, CDR1 LGHDT and CDR2 YNNKEL (reference sequence). The CDR3 protein is CASSHSDRGGTEAFF. The CDR3 nucleotides read TGTGCCAGCAGCCATAGCGACAGGGGGGGAACTGAAGCTTTCTTT.

The chain joins TRBV4-2 to TRBJ2-6; 7 positions match TRBD1. The length of the CDR3 is 15 residues. V shed 4 bases, J shed 2 bases, and the junction held 2 bases outside the gene matches. In germline, CDR1 is LGHNA, CDR2 YNFKEQ. CDR3 region: CASSPRGTGANVLTF. The CDR3 DNA reads as TGTGCCAGCAGCCCCAGGGGGACTGGGGCCAACGTCCTGACTTTC.

The J gene is TRBJ2-1, the V gene TRBV3-1 (or the pseudogene TRBV3-2), with no clear D. The CDR3 totals 12 residues. Per germline, CDR1 LGHDT and CDR2 YNNKEL (reference sequence). The V gene lost 1 base and the J gene lost 6 bases, with 4 bases spanning the gap. As DNA, the CDR3 is TGTGCCAGCAGCCAAGGTTTCAATGAGCAGTTCTTC. This translates into CASSQGFNEQFF.

The V gene is TRBV7-2, the J gene TRBJ2-1, with D unclear. The CDR3 spans 16 residues. Germline V gene lookup returns CDR1 SGHTA and CDR2 FQGNSA. Trimming took 1 base from V and 3 from J, leaving 13 bases between them. The CDR3 sequence is CASSLGQLTLYNEQFF. As DNA, the CDR3 is TGTGCCAGCAGCTTAGGGCAGCTCACCCTCTACAATGAGCAGTTCTTC. Supplemented by reference TRBV7-2 and TRBJ2-1, the full variable domain reads GAGVSQSPSNKVTEKGKDVELRCDPISGHTALYWYRQSLGQGLEFLIYFQGNSAPDKSGLPSDRFSAERTGGSVSTLTIQRTQQEDSAVYLCASSLGQLTLYNEQFFGPGTRLTVL.

This chain joins TRBV5-6 and TRBJ1-2; D gene uncertain. The CDR3 has 15 residues. In germline, CDR1 is SGHDT, CDR2 YYEEEE. Trimming left V 0 bases short and J 4 bases short, with 13 bases between. As DNA, the CDR3 is TGTGCCAGCAGCTTGGCCGGCCACAACCCCTATGGCTACACCTTC. Protein: CASSLAGHNPYGYTF.

The V and J genes are TRBV2 and TRBJ2-2; TRBD1 matches 8 bases. The CDR3 is made up of 15 amino acids. V was clipped by 3 bases and J by 0 bases; unmatched bases: 0. Germline CDR1 reads SNHLY; CDR2 reads FYNNEI. CDR3 loop: CASSEDRANTGELFF. Written as DNA, the CDR3 is TGTGCCAGCAGTGAGGACAGGGCGAACACCGGGGAGCTGTTTTTT. The full variable domain, rest sourced from reference TRBV2 and TRBJ2-2, is EPEVTQTPSHQVTQMGQEVILRCVPISNHLYFYWYRQILGQKVEFLVSFYNNEISEKSEIFDDQFSVERPDGSNFTLKIRSTKLEDSAMYFCASSEDRANTGELFFGEGSRLTVL.

This chain joins TRBV18 and TRBJ1-6, with TRBD1 as a possible D gene (5 bases). The length of the CDR3 is 15 residues. Germline V CDR1 and CDR2: KGHSH, LQKENI. V was shortened by 1 base and J by 6 bases, with 10 bases between the two germline ends. The CDR3 coding sequence is TGTGCCAGCTCACCACAGGGGCGAGGTAATTCACCCCTCCACTTT. It encodes CASSPQGRGNSPLHF. Full variable domain (remainder filled in from reference TRBV18 and TRBJ1-6): NAGVMQNPRHLVRRRGQEARLRCSPMKGHSHVYWYRQLPEEGLKFMVYLQKENIIDESGMPKERFSAEFPKEGPSILRIQQVVRGDSAAYFCASSPQGRGNSPLHFGNGTRLTVT.

The CDR3 region is CASSSGTSGRAVDTQYF. The CDR3 bases are TGTGCCAGCAGCTCCGGGACTAGCGGGAGGGCTGTGGATACGCAGTATTTT. The chain is built from TRBV7-9 and TRBJ2-3; 16 nucleotides match TRBD2. Losses at the gene ends were 4 bases for V and 6 bases for J; bases not matched to a gene: 7. In germline, CDR1 is SEHNR, CDR2 FQNEAQ (reference sequence). This CDR3 is 17 amino acids long.

For this clone: The junction differs from germline at one of its ends, possibly a read error. The chain couples TRBV4-1 to TRBJ2-1, with 7 bases fitting TRBD1. CDR3 length: 15 amino acids. Per the germline V gene, CDR1 is MGHRA and CDR2 is YSYEKL. This chain's CDR3 is CASSQEGAQYNEQFF. Written as DNA, the CDR3 is TGCGCCAGCAGTCAAGAGGGGGCTCAATACAATGAGCAGTTCTTC.

The V and J genes are TRBV27 and TRBJ2-2; D is unresolved. The CDR3 has 14 residues. Trimming removed 5 bases at V and 4 bases at J, with 11 bases between. CDR1 is MNHEY, CDR2 SMNVEV, per germline (reference sequence). CDR3 in amino acids: CASSLSITTGELFF. The CDR3 DNA is TGTGCCAGCAGTCTAAGTATCACCACCGGGGAGCTGTTTTTT.

The V call is TRBV27, the J call TRBJ1-4; D is undetermined. Trimming shortened V by 6 bases and J by 0 bases, and 8 bases separated the two germline ends. This CDR3 spans 14 amino acids. Germline V gene sequence: CDR1 MNHEY, CDR2 SMNVEV (reference sequence). The CDR3 loop is CASSPQTTNEKLFF. CDR3 DNA sequence: TGTGCCAGCAGCCCACAGACAACTAATGAAAAACTGTTTTTT.

This chain connects TRBV11-3 to TRBJ1-3; the match to TRBD1 covers 7 bases. Looked up from germline, CDR1 is SGHNT and CDR2 is YENEEA. This CDR3 comprises 16 residues. Trimming took 5 bases from V and 4 from J; bases not matched to a gene: 11. CDR3 coding DNA: TGTGCCAGCAGCACGAGACGACAGGGAACGGGAAACACCATATATTTT. Amino acid sequence: CASSTRRQGTGNTIYF.